This T cell receptor (beta chain) was captured in a study of CXCR3-negative and CXCR3-positive naive CD8 T cells. The TRB cDNA libraries were prepared by 5' RACE with UMI labels. Reanalyzing the 5' RACE reads, TCRdb keeps one entry per CDR3 protein, without DNA. The sample features tens of thousands of distinct CDR3 sequences, with approximately 0.62% in its top ten. There are 17 residues in the CDR3. Germline V gene sequence: CDR1 SGHAT, CDR2 FQNNGV. Comment on this clonotype: The target antigen is unknown.

The study's findings and limits: Naive cells that were CXCR3-positive had more hydrophobic TRB CDR3s (compared with CXCR3-negative naive cells).

Sequenced material: naive CXCR3+ CD8+ T cells from blood. Described subset: CD45RO-CCR7+CD27+CD95- naive CD8+ T cells expressing CXCR3 (TNR3+). This chain uses TRBV11-2 with TRBJ2-1; TCRdb's D call of TRBD1 is untestable without DNA. This receptor was obtained from a human donor in good health. Some clones in this sample may be carry-over from other donors' samples. CDR3 amino acids: CASSLIVTGLSYNEQFF.